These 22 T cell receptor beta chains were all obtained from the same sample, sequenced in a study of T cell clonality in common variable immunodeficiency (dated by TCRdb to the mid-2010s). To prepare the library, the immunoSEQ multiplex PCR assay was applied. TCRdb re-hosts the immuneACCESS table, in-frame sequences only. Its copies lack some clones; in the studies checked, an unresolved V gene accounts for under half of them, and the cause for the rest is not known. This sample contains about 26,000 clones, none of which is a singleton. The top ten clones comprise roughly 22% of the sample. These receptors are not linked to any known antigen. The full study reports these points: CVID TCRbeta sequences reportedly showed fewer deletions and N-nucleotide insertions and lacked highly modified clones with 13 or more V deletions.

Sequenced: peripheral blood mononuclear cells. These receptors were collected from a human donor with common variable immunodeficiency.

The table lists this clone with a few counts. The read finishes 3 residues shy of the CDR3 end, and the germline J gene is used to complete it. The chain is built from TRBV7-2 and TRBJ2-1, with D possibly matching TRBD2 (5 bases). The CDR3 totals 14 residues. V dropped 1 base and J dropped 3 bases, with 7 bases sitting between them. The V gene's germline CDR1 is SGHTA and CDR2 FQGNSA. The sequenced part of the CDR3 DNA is TGTGCCAGCAGCTTAGGGACTTTCTACAATGAG. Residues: CASSLGTFYNE. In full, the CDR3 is CASSLGTFYNEQFF. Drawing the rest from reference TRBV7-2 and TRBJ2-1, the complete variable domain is GAGVSQSPSNKVTEKGKDVELRCDPISGHTALYWYRQSLGQGLEFLIYFQGNSAPDKSGLPSDRFSAERTGGSVSTLTIQRTQQEDSAVYLCASSLGTFYNEQFFGPGTRLTVL.

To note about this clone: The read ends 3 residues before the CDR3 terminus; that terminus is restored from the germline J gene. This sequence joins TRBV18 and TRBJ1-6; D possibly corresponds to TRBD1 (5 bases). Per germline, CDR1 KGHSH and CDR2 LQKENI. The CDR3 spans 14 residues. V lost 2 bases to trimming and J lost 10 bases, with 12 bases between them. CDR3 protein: CASSPNRGESPLHF. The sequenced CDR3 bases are TGTGCCAGCTCACCAAACCGGGGGGAGTCACCC.

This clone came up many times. CDR3 region: CASSLGRALSETQYF. CDR3 bases read: TGTGCCAGCAGCTTAGGGCGGGCTCTGTCGGAGACC. The genes are TRBV7-9 and TRBJ2-5; weak D call: TRBD2 (5 bases). The read halts 3 residues ahead of the CDR3 end, with the missing end drawn from the germline J gene. This CDR3 is built from 15 residues. Germline V gene lookup returns CDR1 SEHNR and CDR2 FQNEAQ (reference sequence). V was shortened by 1 base and J by 5 bases, with 14 bases between the two germline ends.

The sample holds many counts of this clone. The sequenced part of the CDR3 DNA is TGTGCCAGCAGCCGTAGCATGAATACG. Translating gives CASSRSMNT. The full-length CDR3 reads as CASSRSMNTQYF. This rearrangement joins TRBV7-2 to TRBJ2-3, with D unresolved. Sequencing ends 3 residues short of the CDR3 end; the germline J gene provides the rest. Deletions cut 5 bases from V and 7 bases from J, with 10 bases between. Germline values: CDR1 SGHTA, CDR2 FQGNSA. The CDR3 consists of 12 residues.

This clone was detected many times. The CDR3: CSARNPNSNQPQHF. The CDR3 DNA, read in part, is TGCAGTGCTAGGAACCCTAATAGCAATCAGCCC. The chain combines TRBV20-1 with TRBJ1-5; D gene ambiguous. The read is 3 residues too short to cover the CDR3 end, so that end is filled in from the germline J gene. The CDR3 extends over 14 amino acids. CDR1 and CDR2 from the germline V gene are DFQATT and SNEGSKA (reference sequence). Trimming left V 3 bases short and J 0 bases short, with 9 bases between.

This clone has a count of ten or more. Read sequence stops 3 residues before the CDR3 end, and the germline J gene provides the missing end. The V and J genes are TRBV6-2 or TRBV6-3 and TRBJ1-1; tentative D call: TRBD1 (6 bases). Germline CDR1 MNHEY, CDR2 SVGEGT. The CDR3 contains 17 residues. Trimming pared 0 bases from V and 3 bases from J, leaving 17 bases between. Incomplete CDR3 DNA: TGTGCCAGCAGTTACTCGAATATAGCCCAGGGGTACACTGAA. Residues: CASSYSNIAQGYTE. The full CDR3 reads CASSYSNIAQGYTEAFF.

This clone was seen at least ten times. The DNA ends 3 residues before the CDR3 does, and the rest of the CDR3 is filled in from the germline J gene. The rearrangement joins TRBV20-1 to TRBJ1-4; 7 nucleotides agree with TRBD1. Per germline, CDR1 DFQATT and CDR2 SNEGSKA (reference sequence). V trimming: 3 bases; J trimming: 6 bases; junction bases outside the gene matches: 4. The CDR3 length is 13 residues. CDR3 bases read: TGCAGTGCTAGGGGTGACAGGGATGAAAAA. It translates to CSARGDRDEK. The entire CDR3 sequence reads CSARGDRDEKLFF.

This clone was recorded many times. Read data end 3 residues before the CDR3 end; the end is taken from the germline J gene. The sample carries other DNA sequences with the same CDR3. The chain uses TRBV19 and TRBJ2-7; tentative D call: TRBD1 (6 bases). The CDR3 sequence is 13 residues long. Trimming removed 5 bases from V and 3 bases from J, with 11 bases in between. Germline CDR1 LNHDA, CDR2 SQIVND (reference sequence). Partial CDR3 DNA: TGTGCCAGTAGTCCTGTAGGGGGCTACGAG. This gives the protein CASSPVGGYE. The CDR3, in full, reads CASSPVGGYEQYF.

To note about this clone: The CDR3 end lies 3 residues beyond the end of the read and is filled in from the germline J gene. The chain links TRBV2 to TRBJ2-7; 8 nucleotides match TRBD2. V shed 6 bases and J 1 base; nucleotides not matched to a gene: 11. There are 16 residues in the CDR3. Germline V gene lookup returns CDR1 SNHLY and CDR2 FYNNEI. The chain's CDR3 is CASRWTREAGSYEQYF. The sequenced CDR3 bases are TGTGCCAGCAGGTGGACGCGGGAGGCCGGGTCCTACGAG.

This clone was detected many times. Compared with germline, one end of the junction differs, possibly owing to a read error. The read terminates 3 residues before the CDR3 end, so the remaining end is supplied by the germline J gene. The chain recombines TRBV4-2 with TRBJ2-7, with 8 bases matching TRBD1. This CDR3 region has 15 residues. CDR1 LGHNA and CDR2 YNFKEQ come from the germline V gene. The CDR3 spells CASSQLGTGQYEQYF. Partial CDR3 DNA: TGCGCCAGCAGCCAGCTGGGGACAGGACAGTACGAG.

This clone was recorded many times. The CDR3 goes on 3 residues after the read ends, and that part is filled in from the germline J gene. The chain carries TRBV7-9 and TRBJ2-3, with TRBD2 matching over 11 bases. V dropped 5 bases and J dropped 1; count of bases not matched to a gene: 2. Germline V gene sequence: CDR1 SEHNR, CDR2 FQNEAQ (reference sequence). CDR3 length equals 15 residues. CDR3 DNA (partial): TGTGCCAGCAGCACGGGACTAGCGGGCACAGATACG. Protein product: CASSTGLAGTDT. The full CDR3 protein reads CASSTGLAGTDTQYF.

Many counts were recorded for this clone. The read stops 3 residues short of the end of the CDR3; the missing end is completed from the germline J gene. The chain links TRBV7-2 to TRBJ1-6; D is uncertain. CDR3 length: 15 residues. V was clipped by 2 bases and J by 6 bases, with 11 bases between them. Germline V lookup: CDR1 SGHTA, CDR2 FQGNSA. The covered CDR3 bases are TGTGCCAGCAGCTTAAGCGCGACCGGTAATTCACCC. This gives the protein CASSLSATGNSP. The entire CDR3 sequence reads CASSLSATGNSPLHF.

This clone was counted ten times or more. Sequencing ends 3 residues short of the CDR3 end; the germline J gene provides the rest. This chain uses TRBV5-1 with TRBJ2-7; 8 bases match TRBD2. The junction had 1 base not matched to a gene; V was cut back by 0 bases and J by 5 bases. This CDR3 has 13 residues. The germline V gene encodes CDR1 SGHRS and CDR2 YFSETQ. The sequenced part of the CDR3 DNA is TGCGCCAGCAGCTTGGGTAGCGGGAACGAG. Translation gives CASSLGSGNE. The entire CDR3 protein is CASSLGSGNEQYF. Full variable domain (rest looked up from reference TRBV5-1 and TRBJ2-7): KAGVTQTPRYLIKTRGQQVTLSCSPISGHRSVSWYQQTPGQGLQFLFEYFSETQRNKGNFPGRFSGRQFSNSRSEMNVSTLELGDSALYLCASSLGSGNEQYFGPGTRLTVT.

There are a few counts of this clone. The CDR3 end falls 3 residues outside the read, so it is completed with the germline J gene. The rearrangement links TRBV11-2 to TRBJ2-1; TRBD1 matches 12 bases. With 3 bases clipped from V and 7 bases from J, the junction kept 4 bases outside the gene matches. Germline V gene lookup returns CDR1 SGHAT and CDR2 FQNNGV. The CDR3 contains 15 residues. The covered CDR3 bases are TGTGCCAGCAGCTTGGGACAGGGGGCAATGAATGAG. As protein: CASSLGQGAMNE. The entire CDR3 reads CASSLGQGAMNEQFF.

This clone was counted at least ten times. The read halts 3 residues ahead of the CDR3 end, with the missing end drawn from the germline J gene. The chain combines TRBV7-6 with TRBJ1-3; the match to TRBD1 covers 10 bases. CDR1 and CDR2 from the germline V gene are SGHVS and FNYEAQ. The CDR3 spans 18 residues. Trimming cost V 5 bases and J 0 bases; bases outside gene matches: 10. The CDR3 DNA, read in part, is TGTGCCAGCAGCCCTTTTCCCCGGACAGGGGGCTCTGGAAACACC. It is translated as CASSPFPRTGGSGNT. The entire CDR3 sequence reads CASSPFPRTGGSGNTIYF.

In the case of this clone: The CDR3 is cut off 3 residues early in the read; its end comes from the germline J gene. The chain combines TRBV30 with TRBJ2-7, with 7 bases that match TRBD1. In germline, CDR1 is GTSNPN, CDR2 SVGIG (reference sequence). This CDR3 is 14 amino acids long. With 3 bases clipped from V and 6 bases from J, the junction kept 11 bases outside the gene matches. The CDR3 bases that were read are TGTGCCTGGAGCCTCCCCCCCGGGACAGTCGAG. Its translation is CAWSLPPGTVE. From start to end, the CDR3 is CAWSLPPGTVEQYF.

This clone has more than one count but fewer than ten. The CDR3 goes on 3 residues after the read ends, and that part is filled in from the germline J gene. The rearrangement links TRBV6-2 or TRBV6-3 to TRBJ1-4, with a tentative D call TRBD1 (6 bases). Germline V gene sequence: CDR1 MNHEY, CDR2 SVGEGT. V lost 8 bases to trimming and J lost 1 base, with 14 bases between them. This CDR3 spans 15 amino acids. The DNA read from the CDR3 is TGTGCCAGCCTCGCCGCAGGGGAAACTAATGAAAAA. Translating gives CASLAAGETNEK. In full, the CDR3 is CASLAAGETNEKLFF.

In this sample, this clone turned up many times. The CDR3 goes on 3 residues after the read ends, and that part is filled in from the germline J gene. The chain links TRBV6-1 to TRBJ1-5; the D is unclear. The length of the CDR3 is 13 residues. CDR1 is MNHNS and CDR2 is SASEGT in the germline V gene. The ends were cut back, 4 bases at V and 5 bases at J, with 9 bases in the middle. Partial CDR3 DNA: TGTGCCAGCAGTGCCACGGGGTATCAGCCC. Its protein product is CASSATGYQP. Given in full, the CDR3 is CASSATGYQPQHF.

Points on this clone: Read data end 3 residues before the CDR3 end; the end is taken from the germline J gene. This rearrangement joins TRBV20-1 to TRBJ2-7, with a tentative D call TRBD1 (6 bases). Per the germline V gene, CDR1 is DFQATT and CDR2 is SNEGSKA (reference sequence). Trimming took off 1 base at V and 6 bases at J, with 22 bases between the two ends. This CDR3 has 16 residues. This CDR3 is CSARGSPDRTWGEQYF. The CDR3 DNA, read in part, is TGCAGTGCTAGAGGTTCCCCCGACAGGACTTGGGGCGAG.

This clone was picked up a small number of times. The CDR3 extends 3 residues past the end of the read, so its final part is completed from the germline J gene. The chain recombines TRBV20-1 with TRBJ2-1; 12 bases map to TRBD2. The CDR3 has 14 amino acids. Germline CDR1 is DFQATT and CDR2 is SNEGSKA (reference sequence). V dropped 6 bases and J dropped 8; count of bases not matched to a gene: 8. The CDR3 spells CSARLAGVFYEQFF. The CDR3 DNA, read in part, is TGCAGTGCAAGACTAGCGGGAGTTTTCTATGAG.

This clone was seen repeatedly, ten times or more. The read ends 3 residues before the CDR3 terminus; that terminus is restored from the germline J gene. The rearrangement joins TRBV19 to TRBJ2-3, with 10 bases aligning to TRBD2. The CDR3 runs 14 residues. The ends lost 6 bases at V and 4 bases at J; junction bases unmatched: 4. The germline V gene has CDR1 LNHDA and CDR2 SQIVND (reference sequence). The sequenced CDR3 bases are TGTGCCAGTAGGTCTAGCGGGAGAGCAGATACG. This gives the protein CASRSSGRADT. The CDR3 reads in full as CASRSSGRADTQYF.

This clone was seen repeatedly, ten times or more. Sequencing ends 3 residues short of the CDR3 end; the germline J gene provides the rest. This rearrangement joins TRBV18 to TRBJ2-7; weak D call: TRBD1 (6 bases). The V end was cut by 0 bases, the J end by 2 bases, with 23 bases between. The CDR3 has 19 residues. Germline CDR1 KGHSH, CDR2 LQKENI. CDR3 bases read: TGTGCCAGCTCACCACCTATTTCACAGGGAAGAGGGGTAGCCTACGAG. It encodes CASSPPISQGRGVAYE. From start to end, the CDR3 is CASSPPISQGRGVAYEQYF.